The sequence of this T cell receptor (beta chain) was determined in a study of blood T cell repertoires in COVID-19. CDR3 length: 15 residues. Assay: immunoSEQ multiplex PCR; the TCRdb copy retains only in-frame clones and omits some. The sample contains about 100,000 clones, over 65% of which appear only once. The source is a human donor in a cohort sampled during active COVID-19. Sequenced material: peripheral blood. The gene calls are TRBV21-1 and TRBJ2-7; the D segment call TRBD1 is taken from the table without a DNA check. TRBV21-1 is annotated as a pseudogene. The CDR3 here is CASSPRGQEAYEQYF. The CDR3 DNA reads as TGTGCCAGCAGCCCCAGGGGGCAGGAGGCCTACGAGCAGTACTTC.